A selection of T cell receptor beta chains follows, all from one sample in a study of response to subunit inactivated influenza vaccine. MiXCR, run by TCRdb on the RT-PCR reads, gives a single entry per CDR3 protein. The sample records roughly 540,000 distinct CDR3 sequences, roughly a quarter being singletons. A further study also used this sample, focusing on T cells expressing NK-cell markers.

The input for sequencing was CD4+ T cells sorted from PBMCs, taken 11 to 12 days after vaccination. The receptors here all came from a man in his forties or fifties who received an inactivated influenza vaccine. Both conserved end residues are part of each CDR3. D genes are given only for firm matches. The listing skips clone size in some rows; elsewhere it reads once, few, many or a size class.

TRBV3-1	TRBJ2-2	-	-	TGTGCCAGCAGCCAAGTCGGGGGCACCGGGGAGCTGTTTTTT	CASSQVGGTGELFF
TRBV12-3/TRBV12-4	TRBJ1-2	many	TRBD1	TGTGCCAGCATCCCCGGCTCGGGACAGATTAACTATGGCTACACCTTC	CASIPGSGQINYGYTF
TRBV10-3	TRBJ2-2	few	TRBD2	TGTGCCATCAGCGACCTAGCGGGGATCCTCGGGGAGCTGTTTTTT	CAISDLAGILGELFF
TRBV15	TRBJ2-5	few	TRBD1	TGTGCCACCAGCCGCCAGGGGGCGAAGGAGACCCAGTACTTC	CATSRQGAKETQYF
TRBV28	TRBJ2-3	-	TRBD2	TGTGCCAGCACTGAGGGACTAGCGGGGGGTGATACGCAGTATTTT	CASTEGLAGGDTQYF
TRBV29-1	TRBJ1-1	few	-	TGCAGCGTTGAAGATGGCCGAATGAACACTGAAGCTTTCTTT	CSVEDGRMNTEAFF
TRBV10-2	TRBJ1-5	-	TRBD1	TGCGCCAGCACAGGGGGCCCGGGCAATCAGCCCCAGCATTTT	CASTGGPGNQPQHF
TRBV5-1	TRBJ1-2	-	TRBD1	TGCGCCAGCAGCAAGACAGGGGGATTAAACTATGGCTACACCTTC	CASSKTGGLNYGYTF
TRBV7-9	TRBJ2-3	few	TRBD1	TGTGCCAGCAGAACCGGGACAGGTTACACAGATACGCAGTATTTT	CASRTGTGYTDTQYF
TRBV4-1	TRBJ2-7	few	-	TGCGCCAGCAGCCAGGGGGGGGCGGGGTCATACGAGCAGTACTTC	CASSQGGAGSYEQYF
TRBV7-9	TRBJ2-7	few	TRBD1	TGTGCCAGCAGCTTGACAGGGTCTGCCTACGAGCAGTACTTC	CASSLTGSAYEQYF
TRBV18	TRBJ2-6	-	TRBD2	TGTGCCAGCTCACCACCGTCTAGCGGGGTCTCTGGGGCCAACGTCCTGACTTTC	CASSPPSSGVSGANVLTF
TRBV29-1	TRBJ2-2	few	-	TGCAGCGTTGGACGGGGGAACACCGGGGAGCTGTTTTTT	CSVGRGNTGELFF
TRBV20-1	TRBJ2-3	-	TRBD1	TGCAGTGTGTTGGGCACAGGGGGAGATACGCAGTATTTT	CSVLGTGGDTQYF
TRBV6-5	TRBJ1-3	few	-	TGTGCCAGCAGTTGGGCAGGGCCAGGAAACACCATATATTTT	CASSWAGPGNTIYF
TRBV7-2	TRBJ1-1	once	-	TGTGCCAGCAGCTCCGACCAGAACACTGAAGCTTTCTTT	CASSSDQNTEAFF
TRBV7-9	TRBJ2-5	few	-	TGTGCCAGCAGCTTAGTTGTCCGAAACCAAGAGACCCAGTACTTC	CASSLVVRNQETQYF
TRBV11-2	TRBJ1-4	-	TRBD1	TGTGCCAGCAGCTTAGCCAGGACAGGCGAAAAACTGTTTTTT	CASSLARTGEKLFF
TRBV7-2	TRBJ2-5	few	-	TGTGCCAGCAGCTTAGCGACCAAGGGGACCCAGTACTTC	CASSLATKGTQYF
TRBV7-8	TRBJ2-3	few	-	TGTGCCAGCAGCTCCTTTTTTGGGGGGTCCACAGATACGCAGTATTTT	CASSSFFGGSTDTQYF
TRBV2	TRBJ1-5	-	-	TGTGCCAGCAGCGGTAACAATCAGCCCCAGCATTTT	CASSGNNQPQHF
TRBV12-3/TRBV12-4	TRBJ2-4	few	-	TGTGCCAGCAGTCGGATTAGCGTAGTCGACATTCAGTACTTC	CASSRISVVDIQYF
TRBV7-2	TRBJ1-6	-	-	TGTGCCAGCAGCTCTGGCAGGGTGACACCCCTCCACTTT	CASSSGRVTPLHF